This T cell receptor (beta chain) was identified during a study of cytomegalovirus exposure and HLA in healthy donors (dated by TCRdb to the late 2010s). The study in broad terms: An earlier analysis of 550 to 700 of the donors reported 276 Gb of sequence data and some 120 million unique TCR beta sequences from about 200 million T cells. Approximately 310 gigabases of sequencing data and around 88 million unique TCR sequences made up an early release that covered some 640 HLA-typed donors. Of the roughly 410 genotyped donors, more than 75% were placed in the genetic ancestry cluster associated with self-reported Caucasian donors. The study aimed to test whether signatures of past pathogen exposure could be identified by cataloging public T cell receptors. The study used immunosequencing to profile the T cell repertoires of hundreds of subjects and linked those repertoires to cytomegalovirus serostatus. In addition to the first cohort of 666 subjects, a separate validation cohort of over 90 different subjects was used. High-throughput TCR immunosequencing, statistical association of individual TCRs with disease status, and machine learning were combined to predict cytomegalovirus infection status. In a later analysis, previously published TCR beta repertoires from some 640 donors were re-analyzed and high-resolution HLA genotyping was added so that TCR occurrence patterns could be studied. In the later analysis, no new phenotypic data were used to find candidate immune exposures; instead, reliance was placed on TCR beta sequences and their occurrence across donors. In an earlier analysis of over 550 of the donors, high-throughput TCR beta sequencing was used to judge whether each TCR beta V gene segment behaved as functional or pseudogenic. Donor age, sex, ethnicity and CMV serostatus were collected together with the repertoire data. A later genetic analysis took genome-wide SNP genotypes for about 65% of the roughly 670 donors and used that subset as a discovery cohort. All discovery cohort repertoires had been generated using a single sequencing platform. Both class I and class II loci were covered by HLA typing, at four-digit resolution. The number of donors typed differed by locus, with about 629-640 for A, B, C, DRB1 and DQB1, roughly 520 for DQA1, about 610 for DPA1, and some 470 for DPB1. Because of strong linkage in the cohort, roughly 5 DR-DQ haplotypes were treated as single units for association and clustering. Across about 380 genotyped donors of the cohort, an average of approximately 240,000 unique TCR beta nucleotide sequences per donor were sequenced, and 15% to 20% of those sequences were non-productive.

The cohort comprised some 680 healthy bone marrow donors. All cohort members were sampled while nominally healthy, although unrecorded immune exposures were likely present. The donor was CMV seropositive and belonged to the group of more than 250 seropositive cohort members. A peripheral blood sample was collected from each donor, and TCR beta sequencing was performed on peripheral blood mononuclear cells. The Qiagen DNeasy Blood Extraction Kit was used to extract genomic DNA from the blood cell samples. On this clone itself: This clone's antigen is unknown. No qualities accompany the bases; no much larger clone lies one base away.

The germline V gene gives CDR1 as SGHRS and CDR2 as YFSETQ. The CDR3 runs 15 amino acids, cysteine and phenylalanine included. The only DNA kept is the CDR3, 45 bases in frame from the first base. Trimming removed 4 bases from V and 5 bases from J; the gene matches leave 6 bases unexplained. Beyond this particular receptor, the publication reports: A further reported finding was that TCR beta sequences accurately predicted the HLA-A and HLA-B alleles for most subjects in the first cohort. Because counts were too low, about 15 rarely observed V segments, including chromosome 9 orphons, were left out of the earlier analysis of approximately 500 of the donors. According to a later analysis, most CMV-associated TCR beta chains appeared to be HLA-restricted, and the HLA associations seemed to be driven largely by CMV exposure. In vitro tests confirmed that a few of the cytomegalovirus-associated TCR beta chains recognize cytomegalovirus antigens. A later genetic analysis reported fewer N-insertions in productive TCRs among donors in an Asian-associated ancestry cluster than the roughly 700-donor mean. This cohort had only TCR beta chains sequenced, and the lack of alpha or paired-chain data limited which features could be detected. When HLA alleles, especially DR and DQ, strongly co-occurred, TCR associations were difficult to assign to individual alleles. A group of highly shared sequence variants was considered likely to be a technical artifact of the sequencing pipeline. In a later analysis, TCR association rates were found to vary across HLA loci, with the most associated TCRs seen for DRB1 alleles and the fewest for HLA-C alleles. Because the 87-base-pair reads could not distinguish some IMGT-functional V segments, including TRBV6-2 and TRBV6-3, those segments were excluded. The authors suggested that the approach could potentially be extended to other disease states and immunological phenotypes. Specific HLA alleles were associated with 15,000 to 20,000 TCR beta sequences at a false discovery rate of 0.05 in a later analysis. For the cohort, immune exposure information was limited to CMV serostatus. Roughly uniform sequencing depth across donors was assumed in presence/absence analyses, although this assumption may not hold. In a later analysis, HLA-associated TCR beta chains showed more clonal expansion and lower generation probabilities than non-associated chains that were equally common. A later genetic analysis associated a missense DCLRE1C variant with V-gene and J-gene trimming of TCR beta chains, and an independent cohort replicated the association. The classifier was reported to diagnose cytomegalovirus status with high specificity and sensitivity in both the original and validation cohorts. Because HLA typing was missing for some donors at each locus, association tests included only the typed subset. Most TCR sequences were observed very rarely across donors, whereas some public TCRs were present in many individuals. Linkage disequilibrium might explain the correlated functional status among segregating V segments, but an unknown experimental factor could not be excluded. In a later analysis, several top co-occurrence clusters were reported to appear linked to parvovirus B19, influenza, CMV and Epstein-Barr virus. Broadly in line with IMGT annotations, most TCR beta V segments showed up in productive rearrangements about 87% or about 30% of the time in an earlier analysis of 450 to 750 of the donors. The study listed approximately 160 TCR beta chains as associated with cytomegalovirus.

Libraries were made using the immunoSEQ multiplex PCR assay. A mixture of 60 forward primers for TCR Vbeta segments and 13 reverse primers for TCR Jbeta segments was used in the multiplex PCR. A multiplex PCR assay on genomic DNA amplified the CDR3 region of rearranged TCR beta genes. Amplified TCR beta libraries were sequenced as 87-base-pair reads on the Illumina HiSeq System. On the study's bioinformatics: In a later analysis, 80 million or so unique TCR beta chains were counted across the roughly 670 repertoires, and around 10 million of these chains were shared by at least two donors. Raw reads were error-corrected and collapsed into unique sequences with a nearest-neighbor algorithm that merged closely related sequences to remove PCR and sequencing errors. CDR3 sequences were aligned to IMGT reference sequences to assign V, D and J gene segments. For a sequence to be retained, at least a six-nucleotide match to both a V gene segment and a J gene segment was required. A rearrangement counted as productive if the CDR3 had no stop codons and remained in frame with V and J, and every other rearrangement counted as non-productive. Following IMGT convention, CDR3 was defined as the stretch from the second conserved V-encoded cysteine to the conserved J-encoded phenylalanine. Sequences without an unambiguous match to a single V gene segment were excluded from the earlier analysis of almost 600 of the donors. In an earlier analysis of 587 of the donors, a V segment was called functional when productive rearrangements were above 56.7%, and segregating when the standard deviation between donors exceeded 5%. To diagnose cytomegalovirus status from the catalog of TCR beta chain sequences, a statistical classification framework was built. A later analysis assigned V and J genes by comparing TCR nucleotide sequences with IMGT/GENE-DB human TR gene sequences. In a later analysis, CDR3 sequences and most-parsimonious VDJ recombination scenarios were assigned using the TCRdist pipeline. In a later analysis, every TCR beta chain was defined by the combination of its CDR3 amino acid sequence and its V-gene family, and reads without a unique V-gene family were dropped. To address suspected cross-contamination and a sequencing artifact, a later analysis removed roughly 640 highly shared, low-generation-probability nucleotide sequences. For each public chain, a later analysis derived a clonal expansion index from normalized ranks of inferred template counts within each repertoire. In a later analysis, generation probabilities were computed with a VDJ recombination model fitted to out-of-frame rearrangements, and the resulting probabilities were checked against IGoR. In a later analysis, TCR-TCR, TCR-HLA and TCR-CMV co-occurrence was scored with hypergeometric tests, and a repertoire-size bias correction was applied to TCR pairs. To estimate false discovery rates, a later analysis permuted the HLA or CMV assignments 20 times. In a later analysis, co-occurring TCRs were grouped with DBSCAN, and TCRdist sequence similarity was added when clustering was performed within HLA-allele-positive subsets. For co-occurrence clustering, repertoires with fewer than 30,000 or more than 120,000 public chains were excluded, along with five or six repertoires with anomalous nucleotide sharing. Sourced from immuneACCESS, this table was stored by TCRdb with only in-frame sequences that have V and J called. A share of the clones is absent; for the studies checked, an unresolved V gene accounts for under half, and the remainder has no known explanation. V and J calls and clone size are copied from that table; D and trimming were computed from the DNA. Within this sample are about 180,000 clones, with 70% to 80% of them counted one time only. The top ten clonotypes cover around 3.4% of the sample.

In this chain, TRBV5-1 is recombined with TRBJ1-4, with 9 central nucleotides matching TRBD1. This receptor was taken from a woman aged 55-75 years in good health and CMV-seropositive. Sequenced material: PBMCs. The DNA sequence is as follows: TGCGCCAGCAGCGGCCGGGACAGGGAAAATGAAAAACTGTTTTTT. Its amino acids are CASSGRDRENEKLFF.